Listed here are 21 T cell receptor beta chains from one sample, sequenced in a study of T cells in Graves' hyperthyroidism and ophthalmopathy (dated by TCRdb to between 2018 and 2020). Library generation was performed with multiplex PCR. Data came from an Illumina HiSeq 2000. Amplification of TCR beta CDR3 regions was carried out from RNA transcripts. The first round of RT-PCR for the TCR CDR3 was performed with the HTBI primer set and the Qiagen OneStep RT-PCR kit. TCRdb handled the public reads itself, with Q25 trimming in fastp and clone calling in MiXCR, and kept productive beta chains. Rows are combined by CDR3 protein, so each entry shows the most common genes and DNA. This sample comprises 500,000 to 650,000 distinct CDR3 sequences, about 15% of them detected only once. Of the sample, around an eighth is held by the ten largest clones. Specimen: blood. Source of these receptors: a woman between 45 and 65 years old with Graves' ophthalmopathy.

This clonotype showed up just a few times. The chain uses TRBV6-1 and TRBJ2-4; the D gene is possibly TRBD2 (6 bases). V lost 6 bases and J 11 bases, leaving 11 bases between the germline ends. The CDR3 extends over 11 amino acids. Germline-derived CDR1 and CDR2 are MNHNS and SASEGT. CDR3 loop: CASRGLGVQYF. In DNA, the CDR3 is TGTGCCAGCAGGGGACTTGGGGTTCAGTACTTC.

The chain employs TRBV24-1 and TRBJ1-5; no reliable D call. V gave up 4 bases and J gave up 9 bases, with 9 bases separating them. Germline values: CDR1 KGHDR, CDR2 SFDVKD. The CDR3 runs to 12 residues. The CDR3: CATSDPLGPQHF. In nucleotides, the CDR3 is TGTGCCACCAGTGACCCGTTGGGGCCCCAGCATTTT.

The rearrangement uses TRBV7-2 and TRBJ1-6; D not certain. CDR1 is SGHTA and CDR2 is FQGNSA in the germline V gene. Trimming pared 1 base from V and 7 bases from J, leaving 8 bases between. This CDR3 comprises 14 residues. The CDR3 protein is CASSLDSDNSPLHF. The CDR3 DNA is TGTGCCAGCAGCTTAGACAGCGACAATTCACCCCTCCACTTT.

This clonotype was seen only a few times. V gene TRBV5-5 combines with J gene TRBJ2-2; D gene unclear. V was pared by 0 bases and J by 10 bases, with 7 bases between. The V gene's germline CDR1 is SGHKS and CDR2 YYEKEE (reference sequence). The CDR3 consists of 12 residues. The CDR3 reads CASSLEQKELFF. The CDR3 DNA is TGTGCCAGCAGCTTGGAACAAAAGGAGCTGTTTTTT.

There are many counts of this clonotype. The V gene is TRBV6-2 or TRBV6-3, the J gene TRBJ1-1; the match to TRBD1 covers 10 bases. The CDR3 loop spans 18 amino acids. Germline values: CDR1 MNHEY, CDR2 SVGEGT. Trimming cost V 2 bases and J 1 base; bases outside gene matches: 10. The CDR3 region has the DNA TGTGCCAGCAGTTACAAGCCGGGACAGGGGATTCAGAACACTGAAGCTTTCTTT. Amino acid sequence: CASSYKPGQGIQNTEAFF.

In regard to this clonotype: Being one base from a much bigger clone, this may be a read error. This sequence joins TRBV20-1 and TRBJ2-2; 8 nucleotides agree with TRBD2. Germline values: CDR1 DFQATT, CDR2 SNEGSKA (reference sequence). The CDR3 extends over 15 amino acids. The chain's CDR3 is CNARKSGRDSGELFF. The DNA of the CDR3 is TGCAATGCTAGAAAAAGCGGGAGAGATTCCGGGGAGCTGTTTTTT.

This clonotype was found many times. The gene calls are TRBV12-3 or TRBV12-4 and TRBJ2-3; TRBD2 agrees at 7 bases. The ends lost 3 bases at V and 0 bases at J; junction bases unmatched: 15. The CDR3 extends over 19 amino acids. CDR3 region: CASSFVLLLGEGSTDTQYF. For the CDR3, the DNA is TGTGCCAGCAGTTTCGTCCTCCTTTTGGGGGAGGGCAGCACAGATACGCAGTATTTT.

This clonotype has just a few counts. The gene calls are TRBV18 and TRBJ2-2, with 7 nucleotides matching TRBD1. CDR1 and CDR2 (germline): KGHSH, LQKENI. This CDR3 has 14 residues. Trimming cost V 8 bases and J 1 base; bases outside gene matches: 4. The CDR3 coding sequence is TGTGCCAGCCGAACAGGGGTGAACACCGGGGAGCTGTTTTTT. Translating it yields CASRTGVNTGELFF.

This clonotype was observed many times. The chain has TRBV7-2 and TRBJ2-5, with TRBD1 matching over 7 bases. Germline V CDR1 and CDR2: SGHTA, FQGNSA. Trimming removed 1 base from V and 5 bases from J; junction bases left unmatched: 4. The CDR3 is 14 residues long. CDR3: CASSLGTGVETQYF. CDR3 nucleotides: TGTGCCAGCAGCTTAGGTACAGGGGTGGAGACCCAGTACTTC.

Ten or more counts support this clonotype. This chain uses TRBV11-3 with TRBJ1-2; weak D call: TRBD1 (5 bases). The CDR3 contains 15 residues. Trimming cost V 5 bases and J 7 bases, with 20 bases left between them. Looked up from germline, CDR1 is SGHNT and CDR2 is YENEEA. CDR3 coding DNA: TGTGCCAGCAGCCCCCCCCCGTACACCGGGGCTGGCTACACCTTC. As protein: CASSPPPYTGAGYTF.

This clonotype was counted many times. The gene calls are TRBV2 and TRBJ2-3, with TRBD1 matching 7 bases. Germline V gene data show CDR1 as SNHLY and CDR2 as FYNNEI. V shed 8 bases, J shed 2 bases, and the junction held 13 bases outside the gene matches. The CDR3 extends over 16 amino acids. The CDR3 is CASSLLRGQNTDTQYF. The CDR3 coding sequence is TGTGCCAGCTCCCTATTAAGGGGGCAAAACACAGATACGCAGTATTTT.

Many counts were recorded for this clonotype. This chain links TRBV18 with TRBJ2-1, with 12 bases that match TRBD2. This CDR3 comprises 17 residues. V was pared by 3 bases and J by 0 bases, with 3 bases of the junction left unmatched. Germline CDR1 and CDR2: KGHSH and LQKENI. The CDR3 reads CASSPQTSGSSYNEQFF. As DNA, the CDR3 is TGTGCCAGCTCACCGCAGACTAGCGGGAGCTCCTACAATGAGCAGTTCTTC.

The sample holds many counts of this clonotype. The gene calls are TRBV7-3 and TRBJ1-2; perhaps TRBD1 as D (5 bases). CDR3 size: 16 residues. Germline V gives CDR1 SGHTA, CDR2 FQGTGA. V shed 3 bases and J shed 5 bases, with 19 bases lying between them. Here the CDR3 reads CASSFSGQPTGYGYTF. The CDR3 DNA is TGTGCCAGCAGCTTCTCCGGACAACCAACGGGATATGGCTACACCTTC. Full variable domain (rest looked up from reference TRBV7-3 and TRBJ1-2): GAGVSQTPSNKVTEKGKYVELRCDPISGHTALYWYRQSLGQGPEFLIYFQGTGAADDSGLPNDRFFAVRPEGSVSTLKIQRTERGDSAVYLCASSFSGQPTGYGYTFGSGTRLTVV.

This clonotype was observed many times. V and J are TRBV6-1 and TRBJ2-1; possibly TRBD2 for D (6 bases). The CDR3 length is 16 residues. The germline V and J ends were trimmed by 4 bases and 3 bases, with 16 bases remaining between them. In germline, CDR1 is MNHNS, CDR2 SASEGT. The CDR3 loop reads CASSGNRDFFYNEQFF. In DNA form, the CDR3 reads TGTGCCAGCAGTGGGAACCGGGACTTCTTCTACAATGAGCAGTTCTTC.

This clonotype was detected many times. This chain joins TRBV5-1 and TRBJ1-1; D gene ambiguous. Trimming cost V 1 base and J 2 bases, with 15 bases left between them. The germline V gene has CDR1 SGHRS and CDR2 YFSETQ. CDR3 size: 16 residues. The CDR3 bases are TGCGCCAGCAGCTTGTTCTTACAAGGACCAAACACTGAAGCTTTCTTT. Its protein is CASSLFLQGPNTEAFF.

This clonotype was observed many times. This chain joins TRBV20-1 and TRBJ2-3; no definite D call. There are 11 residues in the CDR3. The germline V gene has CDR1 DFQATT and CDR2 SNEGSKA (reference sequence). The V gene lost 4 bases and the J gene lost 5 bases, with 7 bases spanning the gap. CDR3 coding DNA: TGCAGTGCTATAGAGGTAGATACGCAGTATTTT. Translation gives CSAIEVDTQYF.

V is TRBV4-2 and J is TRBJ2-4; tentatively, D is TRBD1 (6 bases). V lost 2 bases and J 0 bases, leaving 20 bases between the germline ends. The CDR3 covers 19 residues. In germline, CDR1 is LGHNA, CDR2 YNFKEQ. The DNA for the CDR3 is TGTGCCAGCAGCCAAACACAGGGTTTCGGAAGACTAGCCAAAAACATTCAGTACTTC. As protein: CASSQTQGFGRLAKNIQYF.

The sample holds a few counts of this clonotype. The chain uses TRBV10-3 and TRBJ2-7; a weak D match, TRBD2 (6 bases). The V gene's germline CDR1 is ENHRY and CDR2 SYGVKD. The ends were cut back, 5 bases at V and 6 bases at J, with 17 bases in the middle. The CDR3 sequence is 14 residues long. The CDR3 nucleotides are TGTGCCATCAGTCGGGACTCCAATCGGGTCGAGCAGTACTTC. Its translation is CAISRDSNRVEQYF.

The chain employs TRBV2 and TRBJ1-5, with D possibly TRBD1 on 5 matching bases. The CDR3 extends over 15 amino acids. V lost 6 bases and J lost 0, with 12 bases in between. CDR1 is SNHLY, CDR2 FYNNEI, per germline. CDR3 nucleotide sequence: TGTGCCAGCAGGGTGACAGATAATAGCAATCAGCCCCAGCATTTT. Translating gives CASRVTDNSNQPQHF.

The CDR3 DNA is TGCAGTTTCCGCTGGGACAGGGGGGACAATGAGCAGTTCTTC. It encodes CSFRWDRGDNEQFF. V gene TRBV20-1 combines with J gene TRBJ2-1; 11 bases align to TRBD1. The length of the CDR3 is 14 residues. V lost 8 bases, J lost 5 bases, and 8 bases stayed unmatched. The V gene's germline CDR1 is DFQATT and CDR2 SNEGSKA (reference sequence).

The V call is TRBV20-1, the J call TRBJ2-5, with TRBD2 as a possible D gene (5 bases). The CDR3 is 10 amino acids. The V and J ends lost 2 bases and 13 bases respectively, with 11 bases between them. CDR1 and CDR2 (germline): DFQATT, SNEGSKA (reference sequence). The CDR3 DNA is TGCAGTGCTAGACTAGCAGGTCTGTACTTC. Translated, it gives CSARLAGLYF.